The T cell receptor (beta chain) under discussion was sequenced for a study of CXCR3-negative and CXCR3-positive naive CD8 T cells. TRB cDNA was prepared as libraries by UMI-labeled 5' RACE. For each CDR3 protein, TCRdb gives one entry from its re-call of the 5' RACE reads, without DNA. The sample totals 45,000 to 60,000 distinct CDR3 sequences. There are 13 residues in the CDR3. The TCR comes from a human donor in good health. Some clones in this sample may be carry-over from other donors' samples. The sequenced material came from memory CD8+ T cells from blood. The V and J genes are TRBV12-3 or TRBV12-4 and TRBJ2-5; TCRdb's assignment of TRBD1 cannot be checked, as there is no DNA. The CDR3 region is CASNPGLQETQYF.